The sequence of this T cell receptor (beta chain) was determined in a study of type 1 and type 2 diabetes patients. Broader study findings: Groups were not age- or gender-matched, which may bias interpretation.

This clonotype has a handful of counts. Its antigen is unidentified. Amplification started from genomic DNA. Amplification of the beta chain CDR3 used 30 forward and 13 reverse multiplex primers. TCRdb re-called the multiplex PCR reads through MiXCR, storing one row per CDR3 protein. In the table there are 250,000 or so distinct CDR3 sequences, 47% of which are singletons. Peripheral blood, around 10 milliliters per participant, was collected. This TCR was recovered from a man aged 18 to 30 with type 2 diabetes. Material: peripheral blood mononuclear cells (PBMCs).

CDR3 sequence reads: CASKAHHNTDTQYF. CDR3 nucleotide sequence: TGTGCCAGCAAAGCTCACCACAACACAGATACGCAGTATTTT. The rearrangement joins TRBV2 to TRBJ2-3; the D is unclear. This CDR3 is built from 14 residues. Germline lookup yields CDR1 SNHLY and CDR2 FYNNEI. The ends were cut back, 7 bases at V and 2 bases at J, with 13 bases in the middle.